Included here is one TCR beta chain sequence, with context. These data come from a study of T cells after somatic rescue of genetic block. Assay used: immunoSEQ multiplex PCR; TCRdb lists only in-frame clones, some missing. The table includes tens of thousands of clones, approximately 90% detected once. Sequenced sample: peripheral blood mononuclear cells (PBMCs). The sequence came from a woman aged 18-30 years.

The CDR3 DNA reads as TGTGCCAGCAGCGGGACAGGCAACGGCTACACCTTC. This gives the protein CASSGTGNGYTF. This chain connects TRBV7-9 to TRBJ1-2; TRBD1 aligns across 8 bases. The length of the CDR3 is 12 residues. Trimming cost V 5 bases and J 8 bases; bases outside gene matches: 4. Germline V gene lookup returns CDR1 SEHNR and CDR2 FQNEAQ (reference sequence).